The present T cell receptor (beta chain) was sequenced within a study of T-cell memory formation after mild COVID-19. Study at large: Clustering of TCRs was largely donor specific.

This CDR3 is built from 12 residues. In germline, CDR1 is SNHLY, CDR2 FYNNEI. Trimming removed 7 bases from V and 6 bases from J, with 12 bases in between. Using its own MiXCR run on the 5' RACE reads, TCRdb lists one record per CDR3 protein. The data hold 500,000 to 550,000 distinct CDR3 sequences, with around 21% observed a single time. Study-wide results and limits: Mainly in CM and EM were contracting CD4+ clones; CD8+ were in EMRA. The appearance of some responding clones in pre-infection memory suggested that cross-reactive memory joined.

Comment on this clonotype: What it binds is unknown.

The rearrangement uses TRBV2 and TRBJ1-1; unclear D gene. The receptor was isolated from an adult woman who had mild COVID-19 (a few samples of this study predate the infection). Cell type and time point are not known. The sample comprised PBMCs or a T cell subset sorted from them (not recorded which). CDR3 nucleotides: TGTGCCAGCATCTCCCAGGAATCTGAAGCTTTCTTT. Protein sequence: CASISQESEAFF.